These 9 T cell receptor beta chains originate from one sample sequenced in a study of identical twins. TCRdb independently ran MiXCR on the 5' RACE reads; one entry per CDR3 protein. This repertoire shows around 250,000 distinct CDR3 sequences, 10% to 15% found once; its top ten account for more than 3.5%. These data were also reused for a study on yellow fever vaccine responses in identical twins.

Sequences were obtained from memory (CD45RO+) T cells sorted from blood. The source of these receptors is a woman younger than 30 in good health.

This clonotype was observed a handful of times. V gene TRBV29-1 combines with J gene TRBJ2-1; 10 nucleotides align to TRBD2. CDR3 length: 17 amino acids. V lost 0 bases, J lost 1 base, and 6 bases stayed unmatched. Germline CDR1 is SQVTM and CDR2 is ANQGSEA. CDR3 in DNA: TGCAGCGTTGAAGATCGGCTAGCGGGAGTATCCTACAATGAGCAGTTCTTC. This sequence encodes CSVEDRLAGVSYNEQFF.

This clonotype was detected ten times or more. V gene TRBV10-3 combines with J gene TRBJ2-5; D gene uncertain. V lost 4 bases and J lost 0, with 3 bases in between. The CDR3 spans 12 residues. Germline V gene lookup returns CDR1 ENHRY and CDR2 SYGVKD. This CDR3 reads CAISGDQETQYF. The CDR3 DNA is TGTGCCATCAGTGGAGACCAAGAGACCCAGTACTTC.

This clonotype was recorded at least ten times. The chain joins TRBV29-1 to TRBJ2-1; 8 bases fit TRBD2. The CDR3 is made up of 15 amino acids. Germline V gives CDR1 SQVTM, CDR2 ANQGSEA. J gave up 8 bases and V 3 bases, and 12 bases lay outside the gene matches. This CDR3 is CSVEGLEVGFYEQFF. CDR3 bases: TGCAGCGTTGAGGGACTAGAGGTTGGCTTCTATGAGCAGTTCTTC.

This clonotype has just a few counts. This chain connects TRBV6-2 or TRBV6-3 to TRBJ2-2, with D possibly matching TRBD2 (6 bases). From germline, CDR1 is MNHEY and CDR2 SVGEGT. There are 15 residues in the CDR3. Trimming took 2 bases from V and 4 from J, leaving 11 bases between them. As DNA, the CDR3 is TGTGCCAGCAGTTACAGGGGACTGAGCACCGGGGAGCTGTTTTTT. Encoded protein: CASSYRGLSTGELFF.

The CDR3 bases are TGTGCCAGCAGCCTGGGTCTGGAGGCAGCTTTAGGAGAGACCCAGTACTTC. This gives the protein CASSLGLEAALGETQYF. The rearrangement links TRBV5-6 to TRBJ2-5, with a tentative D call TRBD2 (5 bases). The CDR3 consists of 17 residues. Trimming pared 4 bases from V and 4 bases from J, leaving 23 bases between. Germline-derived CDR1 and CDR2 are SGHDT and YYEEEE.

The J gene is TRBJ1-6, the V gene TRBV3-1; weak D call: TRBD1 (6 bases). The CDR3 covers 15 residues. CDR1 LGHDT and CDR2 YNNKEL come from the germline V gene (reference sequence). Trimming shortened V by 5 bases and J by 10 bases, and 18 bases separated the two germline ends. Written as DNA, the CDR3 is TGTGCCAGCAGCGTCTATCTGGACAGAGGATCACCCCTCCACTTT. The encoded protein is CASSVYLDRGSPLHF.

The chain has TRBV24-1 and TRBJ1-2; 9 nucleotides agree with TRBD1. This CDR3 has 14 amino acids. V was clipped by 9 bases and J by 4 bases; unmatched bases: 8. From germline, CDR1 is KGHDR and CDR2 SFDVKD. Here the CDR3 reads CATRPGQGGYGYTF. In DNA, the CDR3 is TGTGCCACCCGCCCGGGACAGGGAGGCTATGGCTACACCTTC.

This clonotype has just a few counts. The genes are TRBV28 and TRBJ2-5; the match to TRBD1 covers 8 bases. The CDR3 sequence is 16 residues long. J lost 0 bases, V lost 6 bases, and 9 bases had no gene match. From germline, CDR1 is MDHEN and CDR2 SYDVKM. CDR3 protein: CASRRMDRADQETQYF. As DNA, the CDR3 is TGTGCCAGCAGAAGGATGGACAGGGCTGACCAAGAGACCCAGTACTTC.

This clonotype has only a few counts. The chain joins TRBV5-1 to TRBJ2-7, with 7 bases aligning to TRBD2. Germline V gene lookup returns CDR1 SGHRS and CDR2 YFSETQ. This CDR3 contains 15 residues. V gave up 0 bases and J gave up 0 bases; unmatched junction bases: 3. The DNA of the CDR3 is TGCGCCAGCAGCTTGGACGGCGGGGGCTCCTACGAGCAGTACTTC. This sequence encodes CASSLDGGGSYEQYF.